This TCR beta chain was found in a study of T cells after yellow fever vaccination. Study-level information: Fractions of limited cellularity were prepared by means of SMART-Seq v4 Ultra Low Input.

The germline CDR1 and CDR2 sequences are LGHDT and YNNKEL (reference sequence). This CDR3 contains 13 residues. Trimming removed 1 base from V and 7 bases from J, with 8 bases in between. TCRdb used MiXCR to reprocess the 5' RACE reads, holding one entry per CDR3 protein. The sample carries approximately 450,000 distinct CDR3 sequences, 18% recorded once. Study-level results: Weaker overall was a secondary response that nonetheless peaked faster, on day 5 versus 15. In post-booster samples, most primary-vaccination clones reappeared (roughly 96% CD4, 70% to 90% CD8).

Comments on this clonotype: Its antigen is unidentified.

The sequence came from a man aged 18-30 years who received the YFV17D yellow fever vaccine. This rearrangement joins TRBV3-1 to TRBJ2-1, with D hard to call. Sequences were derived from PBMCs, sampled before the yellow fever booster vaccination. The CDR3 coding sequence is TGTGCCAGCAGCCAAGTTTGGATGAATGAGCAGTTCTTC. It codes for CASSQVWMNEQFF.